The clone carrying this TCR beta chain has more than one count but fewer than ten. Germline CDR1 reads MGHRA; CDR2 reads YSYEKL. Trimming at V came to 4 bases and at J to 8 bases, leaving 14 bases not matched to a gene. This CDR3 contains 16 residues. The sample is drawn from a study of response to subunit inactivated influenza vaccine. Via MiXCR, TCRdb re-called the RT-PCR reads, giving one row per CDR3 protein. The sample records 500,000 to 550,000 distinct CDR3 sequences, approximately 20% being singletons. The sample was also reused in another study, on T cells expressing NK-cell markers. Turning to that study: Synthesis of TCR beta cDNA relied on 5'RACE template switching carrying UMIs. In a handful of donors, dominant NKG2C+ clonotypes were roughly 1.0-7.0% of CD8+ T cells. Four donors showed these clonotypes also leading the CD3+CD56-NKG2C+ fraction.

This sequence was found in a man aged 50-60 years who received an inactivated influenza vaccine. This sample comprised CD4+ T cells sorted from PBMCs, obtained about 12 days after vaccination. The rearrangement links TRBV4-1 to TRBJ2-1; 7 positions match TRBD2. CDR3 sequence: CASSPGLRLNGDEQFF. CDR3 in DNA: TGCGCCAGCAGCCCGGGACTACGTCTTAATGGCGATGAGCAGTTCTTC.